The 27 T cell receptor beta chains given below trace back to one sample, sequenced in a study of OX40 agonist ivuxolimab in advanced cancers. Clones were sequenced by immunoSEQ multiplex PCR, and TCRdb holds only the in-frame ones, with some missing. Of some 71,000 clones detected, 65% to 85% appear once; the ten largest clones hold roughly 0.8%. Sequencing used CD4+ or CD8+ T cells sorted from blood, obtained in a trial of the OX40 agonist ivuxolimab. The receptor set was obtained from an adult with an advanced solid tumor such as melanoma, head and neck, liver or kidney cancer.

The chain is built from TRBV18 and TRBJ1-3, with D unclear. The CDR3 length is 15 residues. V dropped 0 bases and J dropped 2 bases, with 8 bases sitting between them. Germline CDR1 reads KGHSH; CDR2 reads LQKENI. CDR3 bases: TGTGCCAGCTCACCACCCGGAGATACTGGAAACACCATATATTTT. Translation: CASSPPGDTGNTIYF.

The chain uses TRBV29-1 and TRBJ2-2; 10 bases are a match to TRBD2. J was trimmed by 1 base and V by 4 bases; bases with no gene match: 9. The CDR3 contains 17 residues. Germline V lookup: CDR1 SQVTM, CDR2 ANQGSEA. CDR3 bases: TGCAGCGTTGGGGCTTCTCGACTAGCGGGGAACACCGGGGAGCTGTTTTTT. Translating it yields CSVGASRLAGNTGELFF.

The rearrangement uses TRBV7-6 and TRBJ2-5; D remains unclear. The V gene lost 5 bases and the J gene lost 4 bases, with 8 bases spanning the gap. The CDR3 totals 12 residues. Germline V gene data show CDR1 as SGHVS and CDR2 as FNYEAQ. CDR3 sequence reads: CASSLNTETQYF. Here the CDR3 DNA reads TGTGCCAGCAGCCTTAACACAGAGACCCAGTACTTC.

The gene calls are TRBV11-2 and TRBJ2-7, with a weak D call TRBD2 (5 bases). The CDR3 sequence is 14 residues long. Trimming shortened V by 2 bases and J by 0 bases, and 8 bases separated the two germline ends. The germline V gene has CDR1 SGHAT and CDR2 FQNNGV. CDR3 coding DNA: TGTGCCAGCAGCTTAAGTGGGAGCTCCTACGAGCAGTACTTC. This encodes CASSLSGSSYEQYF. The full variable domain, rest sourced from reference TRBV11-2 and TRBJ2-7, is EAGVAQSPRYKIIEKRQSVAFWCNPISGHATLYWYQQILGQGPKLLIQFQNNGVVDDSQLPKDRFSAERLKGVDSTLKIQPAKLEDSAVYLCASSLSGSSYEQYFGPGTRLTVT.

The V call is TRBV5-4, the J call TRBJ2-7, with D maybe TRBD2 (6 bases). Per the germline V gene, CDR1 is SGHNT and CDR2 is YYREEE (reference sequence). V was cut by 0 bases and J by 0 bases, with 13 bases left in between. CDR3 length equals 16 residues. Written as DNA, the CDR3 is TGTGCCAGCAGCTTGGCAGGTGGGGGGATCTCCTACGAGCAGTACTTC. Protein sequence: CASSLAGGGISYEQYF. Full variable domain (remainder filled in from reference TRBV5-4 and TRBJ2-7): ETGVTQSPTHLIKTRGQQVTLRCSSQSGHNTVSWYQQALGQGPQFIFQYYREEENGRGNFPPRFSGLQFPNYSSELNVNALELDDSALYLCASSLAGGGISYEQYFGPGTRLTVT.

This clone was detected only once. This sequence joins TRBV2 and TRBJ2-7, with 7 positions matching TRBD1. The germline V gene encodes CDR1 SNHLY and CDR2 FYNNEI. Losses at the gene ends were 0 bases for V and 12 bases for J; bases not matched to a gene: 2. The CDR3 runs 11 residues. The CDR3 bases are TGTGCCAGCAGTGAAGCGGACAGGCCGTACTTC. It encodes CASSEADRPYF.

The genes are TRBV2 and TRBJ2-1, with TRBD2 matching over 13 bases. Germline CDR1 reads SNHLY; CDR2 reads FYNNEI. This CDR3 is built from 14 residues. V lost 7 bases and J lost 8; bases outside the gene matches: 5. Here the CDR3 reads CASTPGLAGDEQFF. The DNA of the CDR3 is TGTGCCAGCACTCCCGGACTAGCGGGGGATGAGCAGTTCTTC.

The CDR3 DNA reads TGTGCCTATGACCCGACAGGGAGAGACACAGATACGCAGTATTTT. Encoded protein: CAYDPTGRDTDTQYF. The chain carries TRBV30 and TRBJ2-3; 7 bases line up with TRBD1. Germline V gene data show CDR1 as GTSNPN and CDR2 as SVGIG (reference sequence). V lost 7 bases and J lost 2; bases outside the gene matches: 12. This CDR3 is built from 15 residues. Using reference TRBV30 and TRBJ2-3 for the parts outside the CDR3, the full variable domain is SQTIHQWPATLVQPVGSPLSLECTVEGTSNPNLYWYRQAAGRGLQLLFYSVGIGQISSEVPQNLSASRPQDRQFILSSKKLLLSDSGFYLCAYDPTGRDTDTQYFGPGTRLTVL.

This clone came up once. Its ends do not fully match the called genes, so a read error is possible. CDR3 sequence reads: CASSPLTSVVDF. CDR3 coding DNA: TGTGCCAGCAGCCCCTTGACTAGCGTGGTGGACTTC. The chain links TRBV28 to TRBJ2-5, with TRBD2 identical over 8 bases. The CDR3 has 12 residues. Per the germline V gene, CDR1 is MDHEN and CDR2 is SYDVKM.

V and J are TRBV5-1 and TRBJ2-5; maybe TRBD1 (5 bases). The germline gives CDR1 SGHRS, CDR2 YFSETQ. V dropped 0 bases and J dropped 5 bases, with 14 bases sitting between them. CDR3 size: 15 residues. The CDR3 nucleotides are TGCGCCAGCAGCTTGGTAGCAGGGCATCGGGAGACCCAGTACTTC. This translates into CASSLVAGHRETQYF.

There are a few counts of this clone. The chain is built from TRBV7-9 and TRBJ2-6; the match to TRBD1 covers 9 bases. Germline-derived CDR1 and CDR2 are SEHNR and FQNEAQ (reference sequence). The J segment lost 2 bases and the V segment lost 3 bases, leaving 2 bases of the junction unmatched. The length of the CDR3 is 16 residues. The DNA for the CDR3 is TGTGCCAGCAGCTTTACAGGGGGCGCTGGGGCCAACGTCCTGACTTTC. It encodes CASSFTGGAGANVLTF.

The chain has TRBV6-5 and TRBJ2-3; TRBD1 is a possible D gene (6 bases). The V gene's germline CDR1 is MNHEY and CDR2 SVGAGI. This CDR3 has 14 residues. V was pared by 4 bases and J by 2 bases, with 10 bases between. In DNA, the CDR3 is TGTGCCAGCAGTTCCCACAGGGCCACAGATACGCAGTATTTT. Encoded protein: CASSSHRATDTQYF.

This chain joins TRBV2 and TRBJ1-2; D gene ambiguous. The CDR3 consists of 12 residues. The V and J ends lost 2 bases and 8 bases respectively, with 9 bases between them. Germline CDR1 SNHLY, CDR2 FYNNEI. In DNA, the CDR3 is TGTGCCAGCAGTGAAAGGTGGGAAGGCTACACCTTC. It yields the protein CASSERWEGYTF.

This clone was counted between two and nine times. The chain employs TRBV9 and TRBJ2-3; possibly TRBD2 for D (7 bases). The CDR3 covers 16 residues. Per germline, CDR1 SGDLS and CDR2 YYNGEE. The germline V and J ends were trimmed by 0 bases and 1 base, with 12 bases remaining between them. CDR3 nucleotide sequence: TGTGCCAGCAGCGTAGGTGGGGGGGCCGGCACAGATACGCAGTATTTT. Protein sequence: CASSVGGGAGTDTQYF.

The gene calls are TRBV5-1 and TRBJ1-3, with 8 bases lining up with TRBD1. Trimming cost V 7 bases and J 4 bases; bases outside gene matches: 7. Germline V gives CDR1 SGHRS, CDR2 YFSETQ. The CDR3 extends over 14 amino acids. The CDR3 coding sequence is TGCGCCAGCTCGACAGGGGCCGGGGGAAACACCATATATTTT. It yields the protein CASSTGAGGNTIYF. Together with reference TRBV5-1 and TRBJ1-3, the CDR3 gives the full variable domain: KAGVTQTPRYLIKTRGQQVTLSCSPISGHRSVSWYQQTPGQGLQFLFEYFSETQRNKGNFPGRFSGRQFSNSRSEMNVSTLELGDSALYLCASSTGAGGNTIYFGEGSWLTVV.

This chain links TRBV6-1 with TRBJ2-3; either TRBD1 or TRBD2 may supply D (5 bases each). This CDR3 is built from 14 residues. V lost 8 bases and J lost 3, with 15 bases in between. Germline V gene sequence: CDR1 MNHNS, CDR2 SASEGT. CDR3 sequence reads: CASRQRGETDTQYF. Written as DNA, the CDR3 is TGTGCCAGCCGTCAAAGGGGAGAGACAGATACGCAGTATTTT.

V is TRBV28 and J is TRBJ2-3; the D is unclear. V lost 5 bases to trimming and J lost 6 bases, with 9 bases between them. The CDR3 totals 12 residues. Per germline, CDR1 MDHEN and CDR2 SYDVKM. Here the CDR3 DNA reads TGTGCCAGCAGTCGGAGTGTCGATACGCAGTATTTT. Protein: CASSRSVDTQYF.

The gene calls are TRBV5-1 and TRBJ2-2; TRBD1 matches 10 bases. This CDR3 has 18 amino acids. Germline assignment: CDR1 SGHRS and CDR2 YFSETQ. The V gene end was trimmed by 4 bases and the J gene end by 8 bases; junction bases not matched to a gene: 17. CDR3 region: CASSVQPGQGITTGELFF. The CDR3 DNA reads TGCGCCAGCAGCGTCCAGCCGGGACAGGGGATTACTACAGGGGAGCTGTTTTTT. The full variable domain, completed using reference TRBV5-1 and TRBJ2-2, is KAGVTQTPRYLIKTRGQQVTLSCSPISGHRSVSWYQQTPGQGLQFLFEYFSETQRNKGNFPGRFSGRQFSNSRSEMNVSTLELGDSALYLCASSVQPGQGITTGELFFGEGSRLTVL.

Turning to this clone: This CDR3 is also generated by other DNA sequences in the sample. The chain employs TRBV5-1 and TRBJ1-1; D is uncertain. V was clipped by 0 bases and J by 1 base, with 7 bases between them. This CDR3 spans 14 amino acids. Germline V lookup: CDR1 SGHRS, CDR2 YFSETQ. The CDR3 spells CASSLAQTNTEAFF. In DNA form, the CDR3 reads TGCGCCAGCAGCTTGGCGCAGACGAACACTGAAGCTTTCTTT.

The genes are TRBV6-1 and TRBJ2-5; D gene ambiguous. Germline-derived CDR1 and CDR2 are MNHNS and SASEGT. The CDR3 loop spans 12 amino acids. Trimming pared 9 bases from V and 5 bases from J, leaving 13 bases between. The CDR3 coding sequence is TGTGCCAGTGACGTCGCCAGGGAGACCCAGTACTTC. Its protein product is CASDVARETQYF.

The chain combines TRBV7-3 with TRBJ2-1; TRBD2 agrees at 9 bases. There are 14 residues in the CDR3. The J segment lost 9 bases and the V segment lost 2 bases, leaving 5 bases of the junction unmatched. CDR1 and CDR2 (germline): SGHTA, FQGTGA. The CDR3 sequence is CASSLVAGVREQFF. CDR3 DNA sequence: TGTGCCAGCAGCTTAGTAGCGGGAGTCCGTGAGCAGTTCTTC.

The chain recombines TRBV18 with TRBJ2-5, with D maybe TRBD1 (5 bases). The ends were cut back, 5 bases at V and 5 bases at J, with 12 bases in the middle. Germline CDR1 reads KGHSH; CDR2 reads LQKENI. This CDR3 has 13 residues. Written as DNA, the CDR3 is TGTGCCAGCTCAGCGACTGGGGCCGAGACCCAGTACTTC. This codes for CASSATGAETQYF.

This clone was seen once. The V gene is TRBV29-1, the J gene TRBJ2-7; no firm D call. The V gene lost 3 bases and the J gene lost 6 bases, with 12 bases spanning the gap. CDR3 length: 12 residues. CDR1 and CDR2 (germline): SQVTM, ANQGSEA. CDR3 sequence (DNA): TGCAGCGTTGAGCTGATGTTGGGCGAGCAGTACTTC. Protein sequence: CSVELMLGEQYF.

This chain links TRBV11-3 with TRBJ2-7; D is uncertain. The CDR3 runs 13 residues. CDR1 and CDR2 from the germline V gene are SGHNT and YENEEA. The germline V and J ends were trimmed by 4 bases and 6 bases, with 13 bases remaining between them. CDR3: CASSSSNSPEQYF. The CDR3 DNA reads TGTGCCAGCAGCTCCAGCAATTCTCCCGAGCAGTACTTC.

The J gene is TRBJ2-2, the V gene TRBV6-5; D not resolved. Germline V gene data show CDR1 as MNHEY and CDR2 as SVGAGI. The CDR3 is made up of 13 amino acids. The ends were cut back, 4 bases at V and 7 bases at J, with 10 bases in the middle. CDR3 sequence: CASSFVVGGELFF. The DNA of the CDR3 is TGTGCCAGCAGTTTCGTCGTTGGCGGGGAGCTGTTTTTT.

The rearrangement links TRBV11-3 to TRBJ2-3; perhaps TRBD2 as D (5 bases). The CDR3 length is 14 residues. Germline V gene lookup returns CDR1 SGHNT and CDR2 YENEEA. Trimming left V 6 bases short and J 3 bases short, with 13 bases between. The CDR3 spells CASRGRVRTDTQYF. The CDR3 region has the DNA TGTGCCAGCAGGGGGAGAGTTCGGACAGATACGCAGTATTTT.

The V gene is TRBV1, the J gene TRBJ2-2; the table gives TRBD1 as D, unverified against the DNA. TRBV1 is classified as a pseudogene. This CDR3 is built from 15 residues. The CDR3 loop is CTSSHTDRANGELFF. The CDR3 nucleotides are TGCACCAGCAGCCATACGGACAGGGCGAACGGGGAGCTGTTTTTT.